The clone carrying this TCR beta chain was detected only once. Antigen specificity is unknown. Germline V gene data show CDR1 as DFQATT and CDR2 as SNEGSKA (reference sequence). With 5 bases removed from V and 5 bases from J, the gap between germline ends came to 12 bases. This CDR3 contains 12 residues. This entry comes from a study of read filtering for tumor transcriptome and immune sequencing. About the study: Fewer than ten patients were R-ISS I, 16 were R-ISS II, 7 were R-ISS III.

Study observations and caveats: Even smaller IR-seq throughput identified most shared clonotypes.

At the time of active disease, bone marrow was collected from every patient. The library was built from roughly 400 ng RNA with molecular barcoded adaptors for alpha/delta and beta/gamma chains. TCRdb analysed the reads with MiXCR anew, one entry per CDR3 protein. There are 85,000 to 100,000 distinct CDR3 sequences in the sample; roughly a fifth occur only once, and roughly 10% lies in the top ten. The TCR comes from a donor over 35 with multiple myeloma. What was sequenced was a population of CD138-negative cells sorted from bone marrow. V is TRBV20-1 and J is TRBJ1-2; no firm D call. Here the CDR3 reads CSAPPGPYGYTF. The DNA of the CDR3 is TGCAGTGCTCCTCCCGGGCCTTATGGCTACACCTTC.